The 25 T cell receptor beta chains below were found in one sample sequenced in a study of blood T cell repertoires in COVID-19. Sequenced by immunoSEQ multiplex PCR; TCRdb stores in-frame clones only, minus some. The sample has approximately 360,000 clones; roughly 90% are singletons. The sequenced sample was peripheral blood. Receptors originate from a man aged 40-49 years with acute or convalescent COVID-19.

This chain connects TRBV5-4 to TRBJ1-2; 8 nucleotides line up with TRBD1. The CDR3 is 16 residues long. Germline V gene sequence: CDR1 SGHNT, CDR2 YYREEE (reference sequence). With V trimmed by 4 bases and J by 0 bases, 8 bases remained unmatched. CDR3 protein: CASSPGGGLSNYGYTF. The CDR3 DNA reads as TGTGCCAGCAGCCCAGGGGGCGGACTGTCTAACTATGGCTACACCTTC.

The V call is TRBV2, the J call TRBJ2-1; 9 bases match TRBD2. The length of the CDR3 is 17 residues. From germline, CDR1 is SNHLY and CDR2 FYNNEI. The V and J ends lost 2 bases and 4 bases, in that order; junction bases with no gene match: 9. CDR3 residues: CASSEPPGLATYNEQFF. In DNA form, the CDR3 reads TGTGCCAGCAGTGAACCACCGGGACTAGCCACGTACAATGAGCAGTTCTTC. Supplemented by reference TRBV2 and TRBJ2-1, the full variable domain reads EPEVTQTPSHQVTQMGQEVILRCVPISNHLYFYWYRQILGQKVEFLVSFYNNEISEKSEIFDDQFSVERPDGSNFTLKIRSTKLEDSAMYFCASSEPPGLATYNEQFFGPGTRLTVL.

The chain couples TRBV5-3 to TRBJ2-1; 13 bases agree with TRBD2. TRBV5-3 is an ORF; its function is uncertain. The CDR3 spans 18 residues. Trimming took 2 bases from V and 0 from J; bases not matched to a gene: 5. The CDR3 is CARSLPGLAGASYNEQFF. The CDR3 DNA is TGTGCCAGAAGCTTACCCGGACTAGCGGGAGCCTCCTACAATGAGCAGTTCTTC.

The chain employs TRBV9 and TRBJ2-7; 7 bases match TRBD2. The CDR3 consists of 14 residues. Germline V gives CDR1 SGDLS, CDR2 YYNGEE. V shed 3 bases and J 2 bases; nucleotides not matched to a gene: 5. The CDR3 is CASSAGTNPYEQYF. The CDR3 nucleotides are TGTGCCAGCAGCGCCGGGACTAACCCCTACGAGCAGTACTTC.

The chain employs TRBV27 and TRBJ2-1; 9 nucleotides match TRBD1. The CDR3 loop spans 16 amino acids. Trimming removed 0 bases from V and 7 bases from J; junction bases left unmatched: 7. Germline V gene sequence: CDR1 MNHEY, CDR2 SMNVEV (reference sequence). CDR3 sequence reads: CASSLSGDREFNEQFF. The CDR3, as DNA: TGTGCCAGCAGTTTATCTGGGGACAGGGAGTTTAATGAGCAGTTCTTC.

J is TRBJ1-1 and V is TRBV6-5; tentative D call: TRBD1 (6 bases). There are 13 residues in the CDR3. Germline V gene data show CDR1 as MNHEY and CDR2 as SVGAGI. Trimming pared 7 bases from V and 3 bases from J, leaving 12 bases between. CDR3 DNA: TGTGCCAGCACCCGGACAGAATACACTGAAGCTTTCTTT. Its protein product is CASTRTEYTEAFF.

V gene TRBV2 combines with J gene TRBJ2-1, with a possible D match to TRBD2 (5 bases). The CDR3 spans 12 residues. V was pared by 7 bases and J by 6 bases, with 10 bases between. Germline assignment: CDR1 SNHLY and CDR2 FYNNEI. This CDR3 reads CASKGELNEQFF. Written as DNA, the CDR3 is TGTGCCAGCAAGGGAGAGCTCAATGAGCAGTTCTTC.

The rearrangement links TRBV19 to TRBJ1-6; D not resolved. Germline V gene lookup returns CDR1 LNHDA and CDR2 SQIVND (reference sequence). Trimming left V 5 bases short and J 7 bases short, with 18 bases between. This CDR3 has 16 residues. The CDR3 region has the DNA TGTGCCAGTAGTCCCGGGCGAGGGCTCGGAAATTCACCCCTCCACTTT. Protein sequence: CASSPGRGLGNSPLHF.

The V gene is TRBV5-5, the J gene TRBJ1-1, with unresolved D. Germline V gene sequence: CDR1 SGHKS, CDR2 YYEKEE (reference sequence). Deletions cut 0 bases from V and 1 base from J, with 13 bases between. CDR3 length: 16 residues. The DNA of the CDR3 is TGTGCCAGCAGCTTGGGGGTACTAGACGGGAACACTGAAGCTTTCTTT. This gives the protein CASSLGVLDGNTEAFF.

This clone was recorded only once. The chain is built from TRBV27 and TRBJ2-1, with a tentative D call TRBD1 (6 bases). V was pared by 3 bases and J by 4 bases, with 7 bases between. CDR3 length: 13 residues. Germline values: CDR1 MNHEY, CDR2 SMNVEV (reference sequence). This chain's CDR3 is CASSFGQYNEQFF. In DNA form, the CDR3 reads TGTGCCAGCAGTTTTGGACAGTACAATGAGCAGTTCTTC.

The chain employs TRBV2 and TRBJ1-1; 10 bases agree with TRBD1. The germline gives CDR1 SNHLY, CDR2 FYNNEI. Trimming took 6 bases from V and 4 from J; bases not matched to a gene: 8. This CDR3 contains 15 residues. The CDR3 bases are TGTGCCAGCAGGACAGGGGGCATTTGGGGCACTGAAGCTTTCTTT. It encodes CASRTGGIWGTEAFF.

The chain combines TRBV18 with TRBJ1-1; D is ambiguous. Trimming removed 3 bases from V and 0 bases from J, with 11 bases in between. The CDR3 contains 15 residues. Germline V gene lookup returns CDR1 KGHSH and CDR2 LQKENI. The CDR3: CASSPMESMNTEAFF. The CDR3, as DNA: TGTGCCAGCTCACCTATGGAGTCGATGAACACTGAAGCTTTCTTT.

The CDR3 region has the DNA TGTGCCGCCCCTAAGAGGACAGGGGACATTGTCGATGAGCAGTTCTTC. This sequence encodes CAAPKRTGDIVDEQFF. V and J are TRBV3-1 (or the pseudogene TRBV3-2) and TRBJ2-1, with TRBD1 identical over 9 bases. The trim removed 11 bases at V and 8 bases at J, leaving 19 bases unmatched. The CDR3 runs to 16 residues. Germline CDR1 LGHDT, CDR2 YNNKEL (reference sequence).

This chain joins TRBV19 and TRBJ1-5, with 7 bases lining up with TRBD1. This CDR3 has 15 amino acids. Trimming at V came to 7 bases and at J to 2 bases, leaving 8 bases not matched to a gene. CDR1 and CDR2 (germline): LNHDA, SQIVND (reference sequence). CDR3 in amino acids: CASISTGSGNQPQHF. The CDR3 nucleotides read TGTGCCAGTATCTCGACAGGGTCGGGCAATCAGCCCCAGCATTTT.

This chain joins TRBV10-3 and TRBJ1-1; TRBD1 agrees at 8 bases. The germline V gene encodes CDR1 ENHRY and CDR2 SYGVKD. V gave up 6 bases and J gave up 3 bases; unmatched junction bases: 9. The length of the CDR3 is 15 residues. CDR3 bases: TGTGCCATCAGCGCGACAGGGGAGTCGGACACTGAAGCTTTCTTT. This sequence encodes CAISATGESDTEAFF.

This chain joins TRBV30 and TRBJ2-7, with 9 bases matching TRBD1. Per the germline V gene, CDR1 is GTSNPN and CDR2 is SVGIG (reference sequence). The V gene end was trimmed by 5 bases and the J gene end by 5 bases; junction bases not matched to a gene: 10. The CDR3 covers 14 residues. The CDR3 bases are TGTGCCTGGGTAATCCCGGGACAGGGCAACGAGCAGTACTTC. Amino acids: CAWVIPGQGNEQYF.

The chain carries TRBV4-3 and TRBJ2-2, with D perhaps matching TRBD2 (5 bases). V lost 2 bases and J 4 bases, leaving 11 bases between the germline ends. Germline V gene data show CDR1 as LGHNA and CDR2 as YSLEER. The CDR3 is made up of 15 amino acids. The CDR3 spells CASSQIDAGTGELFF. CDR3 DNA sequence: TGCGCCAGCAGCCAAATCGATGCGGGCACCGGGGAGCTGTTTTTT.

The CDR3 protein is CASSQPGANEKLFF. CDR3 DNA: TGTGCCAGCAGCCAACCTGGAGCTAATGAAAAACTGTTTTTT. This rearrangement joins TRBV3-1 (or the pseudogene TRBV3-2) to TRBJ1-4; D unresolved. The CDR3 contains 14 residues. The germline gives CDR1 LGHDT, CDR2 YNNKEL (reference sequence). Trimming cost V 2 bases and J 3 bases, with 7 bases left between them.

The chain couples TRBV9 to TRBJ1-5, with TRBD1 matching over 9 bases. With 0 bases clipped from V and 9 bases from J, the junction kept 7 bases outside the gene matches. The CDR3 runs 15 residues. Germline values: CDR1 SGDLS, CDR2 YYNGEE. CDR3: CASSVGTGDAGPQHF. The CDR3 DNA follows: TGTGCCAGCAGCGTAGGGACAGGGGATGCGGGGCCCCAGCATTTT. Together with reference TRBV9 and TRBJ1-5, the CDR3 gives the full variable domain: DSGVTQTPKHLITATGQRVTLRCSPRSGDLSVYWYQQSLDQGLQFLIQYYNGEERAKGNILERFSAQQFPDLHSELNLSSLELGDSALYFCASSVGTGDAGPQHFGDGTRLSIL.

The rearrangement links TRBV12-3 or TRBV12-4 to TRBJ1-1, with TRBD1 matching 9 bases. This CDR3 has 12 residues. V trimming: 6 bases; J trimming: 6 bases; junction bases outside the gene matches: 2. The chain's CDR3 is CASRDRGAEAFF. DNA for the CDR3: TGTGCCAGCAGGGACAGGGGTGCTGAAGCTTTCTTT.

This chain connects TRBV3-1 (or the pseudogene TRBV3-2) to TRBJ2-7, with unresolved D. CDR3 length: 16 amino acids. The V gene lost 1 base and the J gene lost 5 bases, with 18 bases spanning the gap. The germline V gene encodes CDR1 LGHDT and CDR2 YNNKEL (reference sequence). Here the CDR3 reads CASSQGVYQAADEQYF. For the CDR3, the DNA is TGTGCCAGCAGCCAAGGAGTATATCAGGCTGCCGACGAGCAGTACTTC.

This sequence joins TRBV4-2 and TRBJ2-2, with D possibly TRBD2 on 5 matching bases. The CDR3 has 16 amino acids. Germline loops: CDR1 LGHNA, CDR2 YNFKEQ. Trimming left V 0 bases short and J 1 base short, with 9 bases between. The CDR3 DNA sequence: TGTGCCAGCAGCCAAGAGAGGGTTGGGAACACCGGGGAGCTGTTTTTT. It codes for CASSQERVGNTGELFF.

This chain connects TRBV27 to TRBJ2-5, with TRBD2 matching over 14 bases. Germline V gene lookup returns CDR1 MNHEY and CDR2 SMNVEV (reference sequence). This CDR3 has 18 residues. V trimming: 4 bases; J trimming: 7 bases; junction bases outside the gene matches: 14. CDR3 in DNA: TGTGCCAGCAGTTCCCTCCGACTAGCGGGGGGGGCCGGGGGGACCCAGTACTTC. Its protein product is CASSSLRLAGGAGGTQYF.

The chain couples TRBV6-5 to TRBJ2-5; TRBD1 is a possible D gene (6 bases). This CDR3 has 14 amino acids. With 8 bases removed from V and 1 base from J, the gap between germline ends came to 14 bases. Germline loops: CDR1 MNHEY, CDR2 SVGAGI. Here the CDR3 DNA reads TGTGCCAGCTCGGAAGGGGGTGGCCAAGAGACCCAGTACTTC. This translates into CASSEGGGQETQYF.

The rearrangement joins TRBV27 to TRBJ2-7; perhaps TRBD2 as D (5 bases). Deletions cut 5 bases from V and 4 bases from J, with 9 bases between. The CDR3 sequence is 12 residues long. The germline gives CDR1 MNHEY, CDR2 SMNVEV (reference sequence). CDR3 bases: TGTGCCAGCAGTCCGAGCGGTTACGAGCAGTACTTC. Its protein is CASSPSGYEQYF.